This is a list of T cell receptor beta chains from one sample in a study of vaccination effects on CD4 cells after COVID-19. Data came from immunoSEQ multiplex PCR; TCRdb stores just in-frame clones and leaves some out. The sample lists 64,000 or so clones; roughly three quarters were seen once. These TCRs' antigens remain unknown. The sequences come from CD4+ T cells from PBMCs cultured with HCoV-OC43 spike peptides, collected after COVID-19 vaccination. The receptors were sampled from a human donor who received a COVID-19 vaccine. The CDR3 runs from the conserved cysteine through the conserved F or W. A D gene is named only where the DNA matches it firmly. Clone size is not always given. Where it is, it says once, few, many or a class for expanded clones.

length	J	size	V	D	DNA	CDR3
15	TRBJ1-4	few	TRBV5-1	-	TGCGCCAGCAGCTTACAGGGAAACCAGGGAGAAAAACTGTTTTTT	CASSLQGNQGEKLFF
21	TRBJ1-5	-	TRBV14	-	TGTGCCAGCAGCCAAATAGTGGAAGGGACAACACCTAAACATAGCAATCAGCCCCAGCATTTT	CASSQIVEGTTPKHSNQPQHF
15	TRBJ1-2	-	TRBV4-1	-	TGCGCCAGCAGGAATCAGGGGCGAGCTAACTATGGCTACACCTTC	CASRNQGRANYGYTF
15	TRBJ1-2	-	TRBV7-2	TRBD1	TGTGCCAGCAGCTCGCCGTTGGGAGGACAGGTTGGCTACACCTTC	CASSSPLGGQVGYTF
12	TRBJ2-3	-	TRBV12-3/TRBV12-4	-	TGTGCCAGCAGGGTCGGAACAGATACGCAGTATTTT	CASRVGTDTQYF
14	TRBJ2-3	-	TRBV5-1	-	TGCGCCAGCAGCCCCCAGATCAGCACAGATACGCAGTATTTT	CASSPQISTDTQYF
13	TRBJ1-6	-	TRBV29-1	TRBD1	TGCAGCGTTGGACAGGGGGTTAATTCACCCCTCCACTTT	CSVGQGVNSPLHF
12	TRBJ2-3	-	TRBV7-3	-	TGTGCCAGCAGCCATGGGACAGATACGCAGTATTTT	CASSHGTDTQYF
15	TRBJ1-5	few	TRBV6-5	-	TGTGCCAGCAGTCCCCGAGCAAAAATGAATCAGCCCCAGCATTTT	CASSPRAKMNQPQHF
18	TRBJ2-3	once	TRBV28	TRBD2	TGTGCCAGCAGGGCTAGCGGGGTAGGGGGGCCCTACCCAGATACGCAGTATTTT	CASRASGVGGPYPDTQYF
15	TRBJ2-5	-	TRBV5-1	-	TGCGCCAGCAGCGGGCGGGGCGGTCTCCAAGAGACCCAGTACTTC	CASSGRGGLQETQYF
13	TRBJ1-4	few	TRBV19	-	TGTGCCAGTAGGAGGGCGATTAATGAAAAACTGTTTTTT	CASRRAINEKLFF
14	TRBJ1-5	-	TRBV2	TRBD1	TGTGCCAGCAGTGTAGGGGGCAGCAATCAGCCCCAGCATTTT	CASSVGGSNQPQHF
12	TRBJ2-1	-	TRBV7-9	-	TGTGCCAGCAGCTTGGAGGCGGGTGCACAGTTCTTC	CASSLEAGAQFF
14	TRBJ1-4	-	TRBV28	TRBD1	TGTGCCAGCAGTGGACAGGGGGCAGCGGAAAAACTGTTTTTT	CASSGQGAAEKLFF
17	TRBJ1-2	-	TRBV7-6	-	TGTGCCAGCAGCTTAGCGCCCCCGGTTACTACTAACTATGGCTACACCTTC	CASSLAPPVTTNYGYTF
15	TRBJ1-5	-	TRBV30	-	TGTGCCTGGAGTGTATCGGCTGGGTTGAATCAGCCCCAGCATTTT	CAWSVSAGLNQPQHF
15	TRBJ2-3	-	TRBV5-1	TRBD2	TGCGCCAGCAGCCCGGGAGGGCAGTCCGTAGATACGCAGTATTTT	CASSPGGQSVDTQYF
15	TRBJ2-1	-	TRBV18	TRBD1	TGTGCCAGCTCACTCGACAGGGGGATTTACAATGAGCAGTTCTTC	CASSLDRGIYNEQFF
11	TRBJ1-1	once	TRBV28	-	TGTGCCTCCGAGGGGAACACTGAAGCTTTCTTT	CASEGNTEAFF
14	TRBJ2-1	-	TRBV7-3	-	TGTGCCAGCAGCTTATGGGCAGGGGATAATGAGCAGTTCTTC	CASSLWAGDNEQFF
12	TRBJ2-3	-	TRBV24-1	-	TGTGCCACCAGTGACCCGCCGGGTACGCAGTATTTT	CATSDPPGTQYF
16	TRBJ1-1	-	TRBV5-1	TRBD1	TGCGCCAGCAGCTTCGGCAGGGGGCATACGGACACTGAAGCTTTCTTT	CASSFGRGHTDTEAFF
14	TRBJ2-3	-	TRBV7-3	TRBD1	TGTGCCAGCAGCTCGGACAGGGTTACGGCGACGCAGTATTTT	CASSSDRVTATQYF
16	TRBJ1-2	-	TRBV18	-	TGTGCCAGCTCACCCGGGGGAGGGGCGCAATACTATGGCTACACCTTC	CASSPGGGAQYYGYTF
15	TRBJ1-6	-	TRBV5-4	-	TGTGCCAGCAGCTTGGATTCCGGTTATAATTCACCCCTCCACTTT	CASSLDSGYNSPLHF
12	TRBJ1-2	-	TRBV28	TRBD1	TGTGCCAGCAGTTTGACAGGGAATGGCTACACCTTC	CASSLTGNGYTF
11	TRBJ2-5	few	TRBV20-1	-	TGCAGTGCTAGGGTGGGGGAGACCCAGTACTTC	CSARVGETQYF
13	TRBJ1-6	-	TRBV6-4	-	TGTGCCAGCAGTGACTCGAACAATTCACCCCTCCACTTT	CASSDSNNSPLHF
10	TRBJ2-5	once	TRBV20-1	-	TGCAGTGCTCGGAAAGAGACCCAGTACTTC	CSARKETQYF
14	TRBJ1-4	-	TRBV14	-	TGTGCCAGCAGCCTAGAGGGGTCCGGTGAAAAACTGTTTTTT	CASSLEGSGEKLFF
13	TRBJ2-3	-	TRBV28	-	TGTGCCAGCAGGGGGGGTGTCGCAGATACGCAGTATTTT	CASRGGVADTQYF
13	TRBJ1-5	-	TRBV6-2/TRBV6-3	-	TGTGCCAGCAGTTACACTTCTAATCAGCCCCAGCATTTT	CASSYTSNQPQHF
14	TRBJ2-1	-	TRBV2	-	TGTGCCAGCAGTCCCACAACGGAGGGGACTGAGCAGTTCTTC	CASSPTTEGTEQFF
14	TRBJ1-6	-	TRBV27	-	TGTGCCAGCAGTTCTACTAACAGCTATCTTCCCCTCCACTTT	CASSSTNSYLPLHF
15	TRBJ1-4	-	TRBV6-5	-	TGTGCCAGCAAGCGGTTGGTCACTACCGAGGAAAAACTGTTTTTT	CASKRLVTTEEKLFF
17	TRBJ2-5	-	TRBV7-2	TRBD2	TGTGCCAGCAGCCACGGACTAGCGGGGGGAGTCGTGGAGACCCAGTACTTC	CASSHGLAGGVVETQYF
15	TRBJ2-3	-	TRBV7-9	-	TGTGCCAGCAGCTTACCGGGACTCAGCACAGATACGCAGTATTTT	CASSLPGLSTDTQYF
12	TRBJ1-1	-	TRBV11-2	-	TGTGCCAGCAGCTTTCTGGGGACTGAAGCTTTCTTT	CASSFLGTEAFF
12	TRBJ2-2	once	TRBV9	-	TGTGCCAGTTCAAAGGTCACCGGGGAGCTGTTTTTT	CASSKVTGELFF
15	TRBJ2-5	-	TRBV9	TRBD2	TGTGCCAGCAGCGGTAGCGGGGGGGCCTGGGAGACCCAGTACTTC	CASSGSGGAWETQYF
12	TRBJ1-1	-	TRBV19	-	TGTGCCAGTAGTACGGGGGCGGCTGAAGCTTTCTTT	CASSTGAAEAFF
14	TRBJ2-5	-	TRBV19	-	TGTGCCAGTAGTATACAGCTCAACCAAGAGACCCAGTACTTC	CASSIQLNQETQYF
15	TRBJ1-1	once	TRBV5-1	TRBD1	TGCGCCAGCAGCTATACGGGACAGGGAGTCACTGAAGCTTTCTTT	CASSYTGQGVTEAFF
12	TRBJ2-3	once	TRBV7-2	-	TGTGCCAGCAGCTTAGCACGGAATACGCAGTATTTT	CASSLARNTQYF
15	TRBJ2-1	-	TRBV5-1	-	TGCGCCAGCAGCCAGGGGTCTCATGGAGGCAATGAGCAGTTCTTC	CASSQGSHGGNEQFF
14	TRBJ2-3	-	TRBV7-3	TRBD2	TGTGCCAGCAGCCCAGGGAGGGAAACAGATACGCAGTATTTT	CASSPGRETDTQYF
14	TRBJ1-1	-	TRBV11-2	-	TGTGCCAGCAGCTTATTGGGGGGGGACACTGAAGCTTTCTTT	CASSLLGGDTEAFF
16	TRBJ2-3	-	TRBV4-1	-	TGCGCCAGCAGCCAAGAAACAGGACTTCGCTCAGATACGCAGTATTTT	CASSQETGLRSDTQYF
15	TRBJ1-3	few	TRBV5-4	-	TGTGCCAGCAGCCAAGCGACAGGATATGGAAACACCATATATTTT	CASSQATGYGNTIYF